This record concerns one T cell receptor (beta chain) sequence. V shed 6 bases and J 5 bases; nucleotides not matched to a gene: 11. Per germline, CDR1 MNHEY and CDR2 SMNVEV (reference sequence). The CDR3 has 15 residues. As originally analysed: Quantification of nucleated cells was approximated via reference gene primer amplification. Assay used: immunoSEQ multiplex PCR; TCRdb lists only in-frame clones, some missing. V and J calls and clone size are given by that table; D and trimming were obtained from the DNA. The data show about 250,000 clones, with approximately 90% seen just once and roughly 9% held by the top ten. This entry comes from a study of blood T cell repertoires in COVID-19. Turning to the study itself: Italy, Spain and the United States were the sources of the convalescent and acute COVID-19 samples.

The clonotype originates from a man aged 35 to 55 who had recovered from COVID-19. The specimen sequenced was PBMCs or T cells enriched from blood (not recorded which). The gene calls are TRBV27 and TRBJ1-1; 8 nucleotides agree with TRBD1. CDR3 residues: CASRKAGGGWTEAFF. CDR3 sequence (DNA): TGTGCCAGCAGAAAAGCAGGGGGCGGATGGACTGAAGCTTTCTTT.